This TCR beta chain was recorded in a study of blood T cells in healthy people across ages. Study-wide background: About one barcoded TCR beta cDNA was captured per two T cells.

Using a J-beta primer mix together with a sample-barcoded 5' primer, a second PCR was run for roughly 7 to 12 cycles. A template-switch adaptor containing 12 random nucleotides labeled each cDNA molecule. TCRdb called the 5' RACE reads again in MiXCR, with one record for every CDR3 protein. The sample includes 720,000 or so distinct CDR3 sequences, 40% to 45% of them seen just once. The amount of total RNA extracted per sample was at least 6 micrograms. The specimen was blood. This sequence was found in a man older than 75 in good health.

The CDR3 loop is CSVEVGDRGRDTQYF. The CDR3 bases are TGCAGCGTTGAAGTCGGGGACAGGGGTAGGGATACGCAGTATTTT. J is TRBJ2-3 and V is TRBV29-1; TRBD1 matches 10 bases. Unmatched junction bases numbered 7, after V lost 1 base and J lost 6 bases. The germline CDR1 and CDR2 sequences are SQVTM and ANQGSEA. The CDR3 covers 15 residues.